This T cell receptor (beta chain) was found in a study of blood T cell repertoires in COVID-19. The protocol was immunoSEQ multiplex PCR, while the TCRdb copy is restricted to in-frame clones and leaves out a portion. In the table there are approximately 280,000 clones, approximately 86% of which are singletons. In germline, CDR1 is PRHDT, CDR2 FYEKMQ (reference sequence). This CDR3 spans 17 amino acids. After removal of 0 bases from V and 2 bases from J, the junction contained 5 bases not matched to a gene. This TCR was sampled from a woman aged 25 to 45 who had recovered from COVID-19. Sequences were obtained from peripheral blood. The chain is built from TRBV13 and TRBJ2-7, with 12 bases lining up with TRBD2. The CDR3 nucleotides read TGTGCCAGCAGCTTAGGGGTGACTAGCGGGAGTACCTACGAGCAGTACTTC. Translated, it gives CASSLGVTSGSTYEQYF.